This TCR beta chain appears in the sequencing data of a study of neurological immune-mediated disorders. Whole-study findings and limits: Private repertoires in all groups were suggested, as expanded clones shared no CDR3 amino acid sequences across subjects.

This clonotype has only a few counts. The antigen is unknown. The germline gene is not matched at one end of the junction; a read error may be the cause. The unsorted libraries were generated from a total of 2 million PBMCs, which had been stored in RNAlater at -80 C. A 10-nucleotide random UMI tagged transcripts in template-switch 5'RACE cDNA synthesis. TCRdb called the 5' RACE reads again in MiXCR, with one record for every CDR3 protein. Among fewer than 90,000 distinct CDR3 sequences, less than 5.5% were seen once, and the ten largest hold approximately 7%. CDR3 length equals 14 residues. The V gene's germline CDR1 is DFQATT and CDR2 SNEGSKA (reference sequence).

The sample taken for sequencing was PBMCs. The sequence derives from a man aged 18 to 30 with multiple sclerosis. The gene calls are TRBV20-1 and TRBJ1-5, with 7 bases that match TRBD1. CDR3 residues: CSAQTGTGGQPQNF. For the CDR3, the DNA is TGCAGTGCTCAGACAGGGACCGGGGGTCAGCCCCAGAATTTT.